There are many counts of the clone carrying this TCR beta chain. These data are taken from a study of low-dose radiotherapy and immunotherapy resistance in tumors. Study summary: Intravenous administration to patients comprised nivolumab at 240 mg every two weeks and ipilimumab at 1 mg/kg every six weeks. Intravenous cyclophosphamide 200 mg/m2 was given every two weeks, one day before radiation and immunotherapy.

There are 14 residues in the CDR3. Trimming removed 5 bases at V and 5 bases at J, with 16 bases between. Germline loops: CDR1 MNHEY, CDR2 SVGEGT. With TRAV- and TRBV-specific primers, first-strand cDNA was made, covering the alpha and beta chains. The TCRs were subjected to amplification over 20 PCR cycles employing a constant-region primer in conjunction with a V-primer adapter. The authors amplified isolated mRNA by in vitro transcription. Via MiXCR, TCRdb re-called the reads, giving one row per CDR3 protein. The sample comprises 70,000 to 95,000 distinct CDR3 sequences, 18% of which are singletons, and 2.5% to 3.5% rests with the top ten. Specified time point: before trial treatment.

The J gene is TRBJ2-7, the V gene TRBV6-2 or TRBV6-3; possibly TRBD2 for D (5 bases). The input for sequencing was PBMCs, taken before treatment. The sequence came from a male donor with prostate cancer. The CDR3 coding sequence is TGTGCCAGCAGTATATACCGGGGAGCGAACGAGCAGTACTTC. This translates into CASSIYRGANEQYF.